Below are 19 T cell receptor beta chains sequenced from a single sample in a study of identical twins. MiXCR was run by TCRdb on the 5' RACE reads, yielding one entry per CDR3 protein. In the table there are some 790,000 distinct CDR3 sequences, 18% of which are singletons. These data were also filed under a second study, of T cells expressing NK-cell markers.

Source material: PBMCs. Receptors were obtained from a woman aged 18-35 years in good health.

This clonotype has just a few counts. The chain links TRBV5-1 to TRBJ2-7; D possibly corresponds to TRBD1 (5 bases). The CDR3 covers 13 residues. Per germline, CDR1 SGHRS and CDR2 YFSETQ. The V end lost 0 bases, the J end lost 7 bases, and 11 bases lay between the germline ends. The chain's CDR3 is CASSLEWAGEQYF. CDR3 sequence (DNA): TGCGCCAGCAGCTTGGAATGGGCAGGGGAGCAGTACTTC.

This clonotype was detected ten times or more. CDR3 in amino acids: CASSLLTGRDTEAFF. The CDR3, as DNA: TGTGCCAGCAGCCTACTGACAGGGAGAGACACTGAAGCTTTCTTT. The rearrangement links TRBV4-2 to TRBJ1-1; 7 nucleotides match TRBD1. Germline V gene sequence: CDR1 LGHNA, CDR2 YNFKEQ. The CDR3 extends over 15 amino acids. V was clipped by 4 bases and J by 3 bases; unmatched bases: 8.

The J gene is TRBJ2-5, the V gene TRBV5-1, with 9 bases fitting TRBD2. The J segment lost 0 bases and the V segment lost 4 bases, leaving 7 bases of the junction unmatched. The CDR3 runs to 16 residues. Germline CDR1 reads SGHRS; CDR2 reads YFSETQ. CDR3 sequence reads: CASSRLAGSYQETQYF. CDR3 bases: TGCGCCAGCAGCCGCCTAGCGGGATCGTACCAAGAGACCCAGTACTTC.

The chain combines TRBV2 with TRBJ2-3, with D hard to call. V gave up 4 bases and J gave up 9 bases, with 8 bases separating them. The length of the CDR3 is 11 residues. Germline V gene sequence: CDR1 SNHLY, CDR2 FYNNEI. The DNA of the CDR3 is TGTGCCAGCAGTGCTTTGAACACGCAGTATTTT. It translates to CASSALNTQYF. The whole variable domain, remainder taken from reference TRBV2 and TRBJ2-3, is EPEVTQTPSHQVTQMGQEVILRCVPISNHLYFYWYRQILGQKVEFLVSFYNNEISEKSEIFDDQFSVERPDGSNFTLKIRSTKLEDSAMYFCASSALNTQYFGPGTRLTVL.

The CDR3 loop is CSATKLAGGPHEQFF. In nucleotides, the CDR3 is TGCAGTGCAACAAAACTAGCGGGAGGGCCGCATGAGCAGTTCTTC. The chain links TRBV20-1 to TRBJ2-1; TRBD2 agrees at 13 bases. The CDR3 consists of 15 residues. The trim removed 6 bases at V and 8 bases at J, leaving 10 bases unmatched. Looked up from germline, CDR1 is DFQATT and CDR2 is SNEGSKA (reference sequence).

J is TRBJ2-5 and V is TRBV7-2; the D gene is possibly TRBD1 (5 bases). Looked up from germline, CDR1 is SGHTA and CDR2 is FQGNSA. This CDR3 has 14 amino acids. The V end was cut by 4 bases, the J end by 1 base, with 10 bases between. The chain's CDR3 is CASSYRQLQETQYF. Here the CDR3 DNA reads TGTGCCAGCAGCTACAGACAGCTCCAAGAGACCCAGTACTTC. Supplemented by reference TRBV7-2 and TRBJ2-5, the full variable domain reads GAGVSQSPSNKVTEKGKDVELRCDPISGHTALYWYRQSLGQGLEFLIYFQGNSAPDKSGLPSDRFSAERTGGSVSTLTIQRTQQEDSAVYLCASSYRQLQETQYFGPGTRLLVL.

Ten or more counts support this clonotype. V usage is TRBV12-3 or TRBV12-4 and J usage is TRBJ2-6, with D unresolved. The CDR3 totals 15 residues. V lost 5 bases and J lost 0, with 8 bases in between. CDR3 residues: CASSPHVSGANVLTF. The CDR3 coding sequence is TGTGCCAGCAGTCCCCATGTCTCTGGGGCCAACGTCCTGACTTTC.

There are a few counts of this clonotype. In DNA, the CDR3 is TGTGCCAGCAGCCAAGACAGTAATTCGAATGGCTACACCTTC. It specifies CASSQDSNSNGYTF. This chain links TRBV7-8 with TRBJ1-2, with a tentative D call TRBD1 (5 bases). CDR3 size: 14 residues. Germline values: CDR1 SGHVS, CDR2 FQNEAQ. Deletions cut 5 bases from V and 6 bases from J, with 16 bases between.

This clonotype came up many times. One end of the junction is discordant with germline, which a read error may explain. V usage is TRBV5-1 and J usage is TRBJ1-1; D not resolved. The CDR3 sequence is 14 residues long. Germline CDR1 SGHRS, CDR2 YFSETQ. CDR3 bases: TGTGCCAGCAGCTTAGGAGGGTCGAACACTGAAGCTTTCTTT. This sequence encodes CASSLGGSNTEAFF.

This clonotype was seen a few times. The CDR3 DNA reads TGTGCCAGCCGCTCAACGTCCAATGAGCAGTTCTTC. It codes for CASRSTSNEQFF. The V and J genes are TRBV12-3 or TRBV12-4 and TRBJ2-1; unclear D gene. V was pared by 8 bases and J by 6 bases, with 11 bases between. The CDR3 sequence is 12 residues long.

The rearrangement links TRBV7-9 to TRBJ2-1; 10 bases fit TRBD1. The germline V gene encodes CDR1 SEHNR and CDR2 FQNEAQ (reference sequence). The CDR3 length is 16 residues. V trimming: 7 bases; J trimming: 6 bases; junction bases outside the gene matches: 12. CDR3 sequence (DNA): TGTGCCAGCACCCGAACCGGGACAGGGGTTCGCAATGAGCAGTTCTTC. This encodes CASTRTGTGVRNEQFF.

There are a few counts of this clonotype. The chain employs TRBV5-4 and TRBJ2-1, with TRBD2 identical over 8 bases. J was trimmed by 10 bases and V by 7 bases; bases with no gene match: 16. This CDR3 is 15 amino acids long. Germline CDR1 SGHNT, CDR2 YYREEE (reference sequence). The chain's CDR3 is CASSSGRGAAREQFF. The CDR3 nucleotides read TGTGCCAGCTCCTCGGGGCGGGGGGCAGCGAGGGAGCAGTTCTTC.

The gene calls are TRBV3-1 and TRBJ1-5; D might be TRBD1 (5 bases). Per the germline V gene, CDR1 is LGHDT and CDR2 is YNNKEL (reference sequence). There are 12 residues in the CDR3. V lost 4 bases and J lost 5, with 6 bases in between. The CDR3 DNA follows: TGTGCCAGCAGCCGGGGGTATCAGCCCCAGCATTTT. Translating gives CASSRGYQPQHF.

This clonotype came up a few times. This CDR3 reads CATSRPGDTDTQYF. DNA for the CDR3: TGTGCCACCAGCAGACCGGGAGACACAGATACGCAGTATTTT. This chain links TRBV15 with TRBJ2-3; a possible D gene is TRBD2 (6 bases). There are 14 residues in the CDR3. Looked up from germline, CDR1 is LNHNV and CDR2 is YYDKDF (reference sequence). Trimming pared 2 bases from V and 2 bases from J, leaving 8 bases between.

This chain's CDR3 is CASSIVTVGNQPQHF. The DNA for the CDR3 is TGTGCCAGTAGTATCGTGACAGTGGGTAATCAGCCCCAGCATTTT. The rearrangement links TRBV19 to TRBJ1-5, with TRBD1 as a possible D gene (5 bases). Deletions cut 3 bases from V and 4 bases from J, with 13 bases between. In germline, CDR1 is LNHDA, CDR2 SQIVND (reference sequence). CDR3 length: 15 residues.

This clonotype was detected a few times. The rearrangement joins TRBV12-3 or TRBV12-4 to TRBJ1-3, with 8 bases fitting TRBD1. The CDR3 is made up of 15 amino acids. V shed 1 base and J 4 bases; nucleotides not matched to a gene: 3. The CDR3 DNA is TGTGCCAGCAGTTTAGGGACAGGGCTCGGAAACACCATATATTTT. It translates to CASSLGTGLGNTIYF.

The gene calls are TRBV5-1 and TRBJ2-3; TRBD2 is a possible D gene (6 bases). The V end was cut by 0 bases, the J end by 2 bases, with 16 bases between. The germline V gene has CDR1 SGHRS and CDR2 YFSETQ. The CDR3 length is 17 residues. CDR3 sequence reads: CASSLAVGGADTDTQYF. The CDR3 nucleotides are TGCGCCAGCAGCTTGGCAGTCGGAGGGGCAGACACAGATACGCAGTATTTT. Looking up the rest from reference TRBV5-1 and TRBJ2-3 gives the full variable domain: KAGVTQTPRYLIKTRGQQVTLSCSPISGHRSVSWYQQTPGQGLQFLFEYFSETQRNKGNFPGRFSGRQFSNSRSEMNVSTLELGDSALYLCASSLAVGGADTDTQYFGPGTRLTVL.

The rearrangement links TRBV5-5 to TRBJ1-2; maybe TRBD1 (6 bases). The CDR3 is made up of 14 amino acids. CDR1 and CDR2 (germline): SGHKS, YYEKEE (reference sequence). V shed 3 bases and J shed 1 base, with 10 bases lying between them. The CDR3 loop reads CASSSGVINYGYTF. CDR3 nucleotides: TGTGCCAGCAGCTCAGGGGTGATTAACTATGGCTACACCTTC.

V usage is TRBV3-1 and J usage is TRBJ2-7; D is undetermined. Trimming shortened V by 2 bases and J by 5 bases, and 7 bases separated the two germline ends. Germline V gene lookup returns CDR1 LGHDT and CDR2 YNNKEL (reference sequence). The CDR3 runs 12 residues. CDR3 bases: TGTGCCAGCAGCCAAATCAGCAACGAGCAGTACTTC. This gives the protein CASSQISNEQYF.